The next 8 T cell receptor beta chains were all read from a single sample in a study of blood T cell repertoires in COVID-19. Measured with immunoSEQ multiplex PCR; TCRdb has only the in-frame clones, and not every one. The sample consists of about 100,000 clones, more than 75% of them appearing once. The specimen sequenced was peripheral blood. These receptors originate from a human donor in a cohort sampled during active COVID-19.

This chain connects TRBV18 to TRBJ2-1; D is unclear. The CDR3 extends over 12 amino acids. Between the trimmed V and J ends, which lost 2 bases and 7 bases, there was a span of 6 bases. Germline lookup yields CDR1 KGHSH and CDR2 LQKENI. CDR3 sequence: CASSPSENEQFF. The CDR3 nucleotides read TGTGCCAGCTCACCATCTGAGAATGAGCAGTTCTTC. The full variable domain, its missing parts supplied by reference TRBV18 and TRBJ2-1, is NAGVMQNPRHLVRRRGQEARLRCSPMKGHSHVYWYRQLPEEGLKFMVYLQKENIIDESGMPKERFSAEFPKEGPSILRIQQVVRGDSAAYFCASSPSENEQFFGPGTRLTVL.

This rearrangement joins TRBV5-6 to TRBJ2-7; TRBD1 aligns across 9 bases. The J segment lost 4 bases and the V segment lost 3 bases, leaving 5 bases of the junction unmatched. CDR1 is SGHDT and CDR2 is YYEEEE in the germline V gene. The CDR3 totals 14 residues. CDR3 nucleotides: TGTGCCAGCAGCTCCCAGGACAGGGGATACGAGCAGTACTTC. Translating gives CASSSQDRGYEQYF.

DNA for the CDR3: TGTGCCAGCACGGGGGGTTATGGCTACACCTTC. Protein product: CASTGGYGYTF. The J gene is TRBJ1-2, the V gene TRBV12-3 or TRBV12-4; possibly TRBD1 for D (5 bases). The CDR3 length is 11 residues. Trimming took off 7 bases at V and 5 bases at J, with 8 bases between the two ends.

On this clone itself: The junction departs from germline at one end; a sequencing error may be responsible. The CDR3 spells CASRGATGYRAHF. CDR3 bases: TGTGCCAGCAGGGGGGCTACGGGATACCGCGCCCATTTC. The chain is built from TRBV2 and TRBJ2-7; possible D gene TRBD1, 6 bases. There are 13 residues in the CDR3. Germline assignment: CDR1 SNHLY and CDR2 FYNNEI.

V and J are TRBV3-1 (or the pseudogene TRBV3-2) and TRBJ1-6; the D gene is possibly TRBD1 (6 bases). The CDR3 is 16 residues long. Germline CDR1 LGHDT, CDR2 YNNKEL (reference sequence). The ends were cut back, 5 bases at V and 5 bases at J, with 16 bases in the middle. The CDR3 DNA follows: TGTGCCAGCAGCTCACACGGGGGGCCGGATAATTCACCCCTCCACTTT. As protein: CASSSHGGPDNSPLHF.

In this sample, this clone turned up a few times. J is TRBJ2-1 and V is TRBV20-1, with TRBD2 identical over 8 bases. Germline CDR1 and CDR2: DFQATT and SNEGSKA (reference sequence). The CDR3 has 11 residues. The CDR3 DNA follows: TGCAGCCGGGGGGGCCGGGATGAGCAGTTCTTC. Translating gives CSRGGRDEQFF.

The CDR3 reads CASRGGVGYGYTF. In nucleotides, the CDR3 is TGTGCCAGCAGGGGGGGAGTAGGCTATGGCTACACCTTC. The chain carries TRBV7-2 and TRBJ1-2, with D maybe TRBD1 (5 bases). This CDR3 contains 13 residues. Trimming removed 6 bases from V and 4 bases from J, with 12 bases in between. Germline CDR1 and CDR2: SGHTA and FQGNSA. Looking up the rest from reference TRBV7-2 and TRBJ1-2 gives the full variable domain: GAGVSQSPSNKVTEKGKDVELRCDPISGHTALYWYRQSLGQGLEFLIYFQGNSAPDKSGLPSDRFSAERTGGSVSTLTIQRTQQEDSAVYLCASRGGVGYGYTFGSGTRLTVV.

This clone was found once. The chain carries TRBV24-1 and TRBJ1-4; 9 nucleotides align to TRBD1. The germline V gene encodes CDR1 KGHDR and CDR2 SFDVKD. V gave up 8 bases and J gave up 8 bases; unmatched junction bases: 8. The CDR3 runs to 14 residues. The CDR3 region has the DNA TGTGCCACCAAGAGTGGGACAGGGAGGGAAAAACTGTTTTTT. This codes for CATKSGTGREKLFF.